One and the same sample provided the 30 T cell receptor beta chains below, sequenced in a study of T cell responses to AZD1222 COVID-19 vaccine. Sequencing was performed with immunoSEQ multiplex PCR; in TCRdb, only in-frame clones are kept and a portion is missing. The sample has tens of thousands of clones; approximately 91% are singletons. Source: peripheral blood, taken on day 0 of AZD1222 vaccination. These receptors were taken from an adult in good health.

The chain has TRBV6-2 or TRBV6-3 and TRBJ1-5; a weak D match, TRBD1 (5 bases). Trimming took off 2 bases at V and 4 bases at J, with 9 bases between the two ends. This CDR3 has 14 amino acids. Germline V gene lookup returns CDR1 MNHEY and CDR2 SVGEGT. For the CDR3, the DNA is TGTGCCAGCAGTTACGGGGGAGGGAATCAGCCCCAGCATTTT. Its translation: CASSYGGGNQPQHF.

The chain is built from TRBV4-2 and TRBJ2-2, with D perhaps matching TRBD1 (6 bases). CDR3 length: 17 residues. V lost 4 bases and J lost 1, with 16 bases in between. Germline values: CDR1 LGHNA, CDR2 YNFKEQ. The CDR3 reads CASSRLTGTRNTGELFF. CDR3 nucleotide sequence: TGTGCCAGCAGCCGACTCACCGGGACAAGGAACACCGGGGAGCTGTTTTTT.

The rearrangement joins TRBV6-1 to TRBJ2-3; 9 nucleotides line up with TRBD2. CDR3 length equals 18 residues. CDR1 is MNHNS, CDR2 SASEGT, per germline. J gave up 0 bases and V 2 bases, and 9 bases lay outside the gene matches. CDR3 residues: CASSELAGSRTSTDTQYF. CDR3 coding DNA: TGTGCCAGCAGTGAACTAGCGGGGTCACGAACTAGCACAGATACGCAGTATTTT.

The V and J genes are TRBV3-1 (or the pseudogene TRBV3-2) and TRBJ1-5, with D unresolved. The CDR3 length is 15 residues. Between the trimmed V and J ends, which lost 0 bases and 7 bases, there was a span of 13 bases. CDR1 LGHDT and CDR2 YNNKEL come from the germline V gene (reference sequence). The CDR3 DNA is TGTGCCAGCAGCCAAGATCCGAGACATGACCAGCCCCAGCATTTT. This sequence encodes CASSQDPRHDQPQHF.

This chain uses TRBV24-1 with TRBJ1-2, with 7 bases fitting TRBD1. Trimming removed 3 bases from V and 8 bases from J; junction bases left unmatched: 2. This CDR3 has 12 amino acids. Germline lookup yields CDR1 KGHDR and CDR2 SFDVKD. DNA of the CDR3: TGTGCCACCAGTGATACAGGGGCCGGCTACACCTTC. The encoded protein is CATSDTGAGYTF.

This chain uses TRBV3-1 (or the pseudogene TRBV3-2) with TRBJ1-4; no clear D. Germline CDR1 is LGHDT and CDR2 is YNNKEL (reference sequence). V was cut by 0 bases and J by 6 bases, with 11 bases left in between. There are 15 residues in the CDR3. CDR3 DNA: TGTGCCAGCAGCCAAGAACCAAGCCTAGATGAAAAACTGTTTTTT. This translates into CASSQEPSLDEKLFF.

The chain joins TRBV11-2 to TRBJ1-3; possibly TRBD1 for D (5 bases). Germline V gene lookup returns CDR1 SGHAT and CDR2 FQNNGV. This CDR3 is 14 amino acids long. Trimming left V 5 bases short and J 0 bases short, with 8 bases between. CDR3 in amino acids: CASSRGVSGNTIYF. As DNA, the CDR3 is TGTGCCAGCAGCAGAGGGGTCTCTGGAAACACCATATATTTT.

The chain has TRBV7-2 and TRBJ1-5; D gene ambiguous. Germline CDR1 and CDR2: SGHTA and FQGNSA. V was shortened by 1 base and J by 0 bases, with 4 bases between the two germline ends. The CDR3 runs 14 residues. For the CDR3, the DNA is TGTGCCAGCAGCTTAGAGCATAGCAATCAGCCCCAGCATTTT. Its translation: CASSLEHSNQPQHF.

This rearrangement joins TRBV6-2 or TRBV6-3 to TRBJ1-2; 8 nucleotides align to TRBD1. Trimming cost V 4 bases and J 8 bases; bases outside gene matches: 6. Germline-derived CDR1 and CDR2 are MNHEY and SVGEGT. CDR3 length equals 13 residues. CDR3 nucleotides: TGTGCCAGCAGTTCAACCGGACAGGGCGGCTACACCTTC. It translates to CASSSTGQGGYTF.

The chain recombines TRBV4-3 with TRBJ2-1, with 8 bases matching TRBD1. V lost 1 base, J lost 7 bases, and 3 bases stayed unmatched. CDR1 is LGHNA, CDR2 YSLEER, per germline. The CDR3 loop spans 14 amino acids. The chain's CDR3 is CASSQVYRGNEQFF. The DNA for the CDR3 is TGCGCCAGCAGCCAAGTTTACAGGGGGAATGAGCAGTTCTTC.

The genes are TRBV12-3 or TRBV12-4 and TRBJ2-2, with D maybe TRBD1 (5 bases). This CDR3 contains 13 residues. The V end lost 5 bases, the J end lost 1 base, and 5 bases lay between the germline ends. CDR3 amino acids: CASSGQNTGELFF. CDR3 DNA sequence: TGTGCCAGCAGTGGACAGAACACCGGGGAGCTGTTTTTT.

The rearrangement uses TRBV7-2 and TRBJ2-1, with 9 bases matching TRBD2. J lost 4 bases, V lost 3 bases, and 7 bases had no gene match. Germline V gives CDR1 SGHTA, CDR2 FQGNSA. The length of the CDR3 is 16 residues. The CDR3 loop is CASSLQSGGSYNEQFF. CDR3 sequence (DNA): TGTGCCAGCAGCTTGCAGAGCGGGGGGAGTTACAATGAGCAGTTCTTC.

The chain uses TRBV6-1 and TRBJ1-6; D unclear. Trimming cost V 2 bases and J 10 bases, with 15 bases left between them. Looked up from germline, CDR1 is MNHNS and CDR2 is SASEGT. There are 15 residues in the CDR3. CDR3 sequence: CASSELSPGGSPLHF. DNA of the CDR3: TGTGCCAGCAGTGAACTCAGCCCAGGCGGATCACCCCTCCACTTT.

The chain carries TRBV5-6 and TRBJ2-7; 7 positions match TRBD1. The V segment lost 2 bases and the J segment 7 bases; nucleotides outside the gene matches: 9. Per germline, CDR1 SGHDT and CDR2 YYEEEE. There are 14 residues in the CDR3. CDR3 nucleotide sequence: TGTGCCAGCAGCTTTACAGGGGTATACCGAGAGCAGTACTTC. Protein sequence: CASSFTGVYREQYF.

CDR3 sequence reads: CASSLGGGLTDTQYF. The CDR3 DNA is TGTGCCAGTAGTCTTGGGGGGGGGCTAACAGATACGCAGTATTTT. The rearrangement uses TRBV19 and TRBJ2-3, with D perhaps TRBD2 (7 bases). In germline, CDR1 is LNHDA, CDR2 SQIVND (reference sequence). The V end lost 5 bases, the J end lost 3 bases, and 15 bases lay between the germline ends. This CDR3 has 15 amino acids.

The J gene is TRBJ2-2, the V gene TRBV5-1; the match to TRBD1 covers 7 bases. CDR1 and CDR2 from the germline V gene are SGHRS and YFSETQ. After removal of 3 bases from V and 3 bases from J, the junction contained 11 bases not matched to a gene. The CDR3 loop spans 17 amino acids. The CDR3 DNA reads as TGCGCCAGCAGCTGGGGGTCCCCGGGACAGTACACCGGGGAGCTGTTTTTT. Translation: CASSWGSPGQYTGELFF.

The V gene is TRBV30, the J gene TRBJ1-2; maybe TRBD1 (6 bases). The CDR3 sequence is 12 residues long. Between the trimmed V and J ends, which lost 0 bases and 8 bases, there was a span of 10 bases. Per germline, CDR1 GTSNPN and CDR2 SVGIG (reference sequence). The CDR3 protein is CAWSVETGGYTF. The CDR3 DNA reads TGTGCCTGGAGTGTAGAGACAGGAGGCTACACCTTC.

This clone came up once. V is TRBV29-1 and J is TRBJ1-1; 7 bases fit TRBD1. J was trimmed by 5 bases and V by 3 bases; bases with no gene match: 6. Germline CDR1 SQVTM, CDR2 ANQGSEA. The CDR3 sequence is 13 residues long. The CDR3 sequence is CSVEKGARTEAFF. The CDR3 DNA follows: TGCAGCGTTGAGAAGGGGGCGAGGACTGAAGCTTTCTTT.

The V call is TRBV3-1 (or the pseudogene TRBV3-2), the J call TRBJ1-3; D not resolved. The CDR3 spans 16 residues. The V gene lost 0 bases and the J gene lost 8 bases, with 17 bases spanning the gap. Looked up from germline, CDR1 is LGHDT and CDR2 is YNNKEL (reference sequence). CDR3 bases: TGTGCCAGCAGCCAAGATTCCGGCCTACCGGCAGACACCATATATTTT. Translation gives CASSQDSGLPADTIYF.

The CDR3 sequence is CASSFELSSSYEQYF. The CDR3, as DNA: TGTGCCAGCAGTTTTGAGTTAAGCAGCTCCTACGAGCAGTACTTC. The V call is TRBV6-2 or TRBV6-3, the J call TRBJ2-7, with D unresolved. Trimming stripped 4 bases from V and 0 bases from J, with 13 bases between. Germline CDR1 is MNHEY and CDR2 is SVGEGT. The CDR3 length is 15 residues.

The chain combines TRBV12-3 or TRBV12-4 with TRBJ1-2; D not resolved. Trimming shortened V by 5 bases and J by 7 bases, and 8 bases separated the two germline ends. The CDR3 runs to 11 residues. CDR3 residues: CASSARFGYTF. DNA for the CDR3: TGTGCCAGCAGTGCCCGGTTTGGCTACACCTTC.

The chain carries TRBV13 and TRBJ2-1; 7 nucleotides line up with TRBD2. V dropped 4 bases and J dropped 4; count of bases not matched to a gene: 4. Germline assignment: CDR1 PRHDT and CDR2 FYEKMQ (reference sequence). The CDR3 is made up of 14 amino acids. CDR3 DNA: TGTGCCAGCAGCTGGGGGGACTATTACAATGAGCAGTTCTTC. Translation: CASSWGDYYNEQFF.

V is TRBV7-3 and J is TRBJ2-2, with D perhaps matching TRBD2 (6 bases). CDR1 and CDR2 from the germline V gene are SGHTA and FQGTGA. This CDR3 is built from 17 residues. V was clipped by 5 bases and J by 8 bases, with 24 bases between them. This CDR3 is CASSPRNLALGLGELFF. The CDR3 nucleotides are TGTGCCAGCAGCCCAAGAAACCTCGCACTCGGACTAGGGGAGCTGTTTTTT.

The chain joins TRBV14 to TRBJ1-2; no clear D gene. The CDR3 is 12 residues long. Trimming removed 4 bases from V and 5 bases from J, with 8 bases in between. Germline V gene sequence: CDR1 SGHDN, CDR2 FVKESK. The CDR3 DNA follows: TGTGCCAGCAGCCCCACGGGGTATGGCTACACCTTC. The encoded protein is CASSPTGYGYTF.

The genes are TRBV3-1 (or the pseudogene TRBV3-2) and TRBJ1-5; D remains ambiguous. Looked up from germline, CDR1 is LGHDT and CDR2 is YNNKEL (reference sequence). V was clipped by 4 bases and J by 5 bases, with 12 bases between them. The length of the CDR3 is 14 residues. CDR3 sequence reads: CASSRHPTDQPQHF. In DNA form, the CDR3 reads TGTGCCAGCAGCCGGCACCCGACCGATCAGCCCCAGCATTTT.

The V call is TRBV11-1, the J call TRBJ1-2, with D possibly TRBD1 on 5 matching bases. The CDR3 has 15 residues. V was clipped by 1 base and J by 8 bases, with 17 bases between them. Germline V CDR1 and CDR2: SGHAT, FQDESV (reference sequence). In DNA form, the CDR3 reads TGTGCCAGCAGCTTAGATGACAGCCTCCGGCGGGGCTACACCTTC. This gives the protein CASSLDDSLRRGYTF.

The chain has TRBV28 and TRBJ2-7, with a weak D call TRBD1 (6 bases). The CDR3 sequence is 13 residues long. Trimming removed 6 bases at V and 2 bases at J, with 11 bases between. The germline V gene encodes CDR1 MDHEN and CDR2 SYDVKM. The CDR3 sequence: CASRLQGTYEQYF. The CDR3 coding sequence is TGTGCCAGCAGACTACAGGGTACCTACGAGCAGTACTTC.

This clone was seen only a few times. The chain carries TRBV24-1 and TRBJ1-5; 9 nucleotides agree with TRBD1. The ends lost 4 bases at V and 6 bases at J; junction bases unmatched: 12. The CDR3 loop spans 17 amino acids. Germline V gives CDR1 KGHDR, CDR2 SFDVKD. CDR3 in amino acids: CATSDPRDRVMGQPQHF. The CDR3 DNA sequence: TGTGCCACCAGTGACCCGCGGGACAGGGTGATGGGTCAGCCCCAGCATTTT.

This clone came up once. This sample includes further DNA sequences coding for the same CDR3. The chain combines TRBV6-5 with TRBJ1-1, with D hard to call. V was cut by 0 bases and J by 1 base, with 6 bases left in between. The CDR3 contains 14 residues. CDR1 is MNHEY, CDR2 SVGAGI, per germline. The CDR3: CASSYSGGNTEAFF. Here the CDR3 DNA reads TGTGCCAGCAGTTACTCGGGAGGGAACACTGAAGCTTTCTTT.

The rearrangement links TRBV18 to TRBJ2-1; perhaps TRBD2 as D (5 bases). V was pared by 5 bases and J by 9 bases, with 11 bases between. Per germline, CDR1 KGHSH and CDR2 LQKENI. The CDR3 is 12 residues long. The CDR3 DNA follows: TGTGCCAGCTCATCAGGACTGGCTGAGCAGTTCTTC. This sequence encodes CASSSGLAEQFF. The entire variable domain, with the rest obtained from reference TRBV18 and TRBJ2-1, is as follows: NAGVMQNPRHLVRRRGQEARLRCSPMKGHSHVYWYRQLPEEGLKFMVYLQKENIIDESGMPKERFSAEFPKEGPSILRIQQVVRGDSAAYFCASSSGLAEQFFGPGTRLTVL.